This record concerns one T cell receptor beta chain sequence. The same CDR3 is also encoded by other DNA sequences in this sample. Some clones are missing from TCRdb's copy, which holds only in-frame ones; the method was immunoSEQ multiplex PCR. The sample consists of about 140,000 clones, roughly 89% of them appearing once. V was cut by 1 base and J by 4 bases, with 8 bases left in between. Germline V gene lookup returns CDR1 GTSNPN and CDR2 SVGIG (reference sequence). This CDR3 contains 13 residues. This record belongs to a study of blood T cell repertoires in COVID-19. Sequenced material: peripheral blood. The receptor was derived from a woman in her forties with acute or convalescent COVID-19. This rearrangement joins TRBV30 to TRBJ1-5, with D possibly TRBD1 on 5 matching bases. The CDR3 DNA sequence: TGTGCCTGGAGTGGAGCAGGGAATCAGCCCCAGCATTTT. It yields the protein CAWSGAGNQPQHF. The whole variable domain, filled in from reference TRBV30 and TRBJ1-5, reads SQTIHQWPATLVQPVGSPLSLECTVEGTSNPNLYWYRQAAGRGLQLLFYSVGIGQISSEVPQNLSASRPQDRQFILSSKKLLLSDSGFYLCAWSGAGNQPQHFGDGTRLSIL.